Shown below are 28 T cell receptor beta chains from a single sample sequenced in a study of cytomegalovirus exposure and HLA in healthy donors. The PCR made use of 60 Vbeta and 13 Jbeta primers. Clones were read by immunoSEQ multiplex PCR, and TCRdb kept only the in-frame ones, dropping some. The repertoire consists of 160,000 or so clones, with around 83% occurring once and the leading ten covering 7.5% to 9%. Sequencing input: PBMCs. Source of these receptors: a male donor in good health and CMV-seropositive.

The rearrangement joins TRBV5-1 to TRBJ1-1, with TRBD1 identical over 10 bases. CDR1 is SGHRS and CDR2 is YFSETQ in the germline V gene. Trimming cost V 3 bases and J 0 bases; bases outside gene matches: 11. The CDR3 has 18 amino acids. The DNA for the CDR3 is TGCGCCAGCAGCTCTGGGACAGGGGAGGCCAATCTGAACACTGAAGCTTTCTTT. It codes for CASSSGTGEANLNTEAFF.

V usage is TRBV2 and J usage is TRBJ2-1; 7 bases agree with TRBD2. The CDR3 sequence is 13 residues long. Trimming cost V 7 bases and J 5 bases; bases outside gene matches: 5. The germline gives CDR1 SNHLY, CDR2 FYNNEI. The chain's CDR3 is CASTAGENNEQFF. CDR3 nucleotides: TGTGCCAGCACGGCGGGGGAAAACAATGAGCAGTTCTTC.

The chain links TRBV18 to TRBJ2-7; D perhaps matches TRBD2 (5 bases). This CDR3 has 14 amino acids. V dropped 5 bases and J dropped 4 bases, with 15 bases sitting between them. Germline CDR1 reads KGHSH; CDR2 reads LQKENI. CDR3 DNA sequence: TGTGCCAGCTCAGCACTGGACGGAGGTTACGAGCAGTACTTC. It translates to CASSALDGGYEQYF. The full variable domain, with the rest looked up from reference TRBV18 and TRBJ2-7, is NAGVMQNPRHLVRRRGQEARLRCSPMKGHSHVYWYRQLPEEGLKFMVYLQKENIIDESGMPKERFSAEFPKEGPSILRIQQVVRGDSAAYFCASSALDGGYEQYFGPGTRLTVT.

This clone was picked up one time. The chain combines TRBV14 with TRBJ2-5; 8 bases map to TRBD1. The length of the CDR3 is 15 residues. Germline V gene data show CDR1 as SGHDN and CDR2 as FVKESK. J gave up 3 bases and V 4 bases, and 7 bases lay outside the gene matches. The CDR3 DNA reads as TGTGCCAGCAGCCGGATAGGACAGGGAAAAGAGACCCAGTACTTC. Translating it yields CASSRIGQGKETQYF.

The rearrangement uses TRBV30 and TRBJ1-5; D perhaps matches TRBD1 (6 bases). CDR1 is GTSNPN, CDR2 SVGIG, per germline (reference sequence). V was cut by 5 bases and J by 2 bases, with 10 bases left in between. The CDR3 is made up of 13 amino acids. CDR3 nucleotides: TGTGCCTGGGCGGGGGCCGGCAATCAGCCCCAGCATTTT. This encodes CAWAGAGNQPQHF.

The chain has TRBV4-3 and TRBJ2-2; the D gene is possibly TRBD2 (7 bases). This CDR3 comprises 17 residues. V was clipped by 1 base and J by 4 bases, with 16 bases between them. Germline V gene lookup returns CDR1 LGHNA and CDR2 YSLEER. CDR3 in DNA: TGCGCCAGCAGCCAAGTTTGGGAGGGGGGCCCCACCGGGGAGCTGTTTTTT. This translates into CASSQVWEGGPTGELFF.

The V gene is TRBV27, the J gene TRBJ1-1; tentative D call: TRBD1 (6 bases). The CDR3 is 15 residues long. V lost 6 bases and J 4 bases, leaving 18 bases between the germline ends. Germline V gene lookup returns CDR1 MNHEY and CDR2 SMNVEV (reference sequence). The DNA for the CDR3 is TGTGCCAGCAGGCCCGAGTGGGGGGGCGGCACTGAAGCTTTCTTT. Amino acids: CASRPEWGGGTEAFF.

V gene TRBV5-1 combines with J gene TRBJ2-3, with TRBD2 matching 9 bases. The germline gives CDR1 SGHRS, CDR2 YFSETQ. The CDR3 runs to 17 residues. Trimming cost V 0 bases and J 0 bases; bases outside gene matches: 5. DNA of the CDR3: TGCGCCAGCAGCTTGGGAGGCGGGAGGGCAAGCACAGATACGCAGTATTTT. It encodes CASSLGGGRASTDTQYF.

The genes are TRBV30 and TRBJ2-7, with D possibly matching TRBD2 (6 bases). This CDR3 has 13 amino acids. V lost 2 bases and J 0 bases, leaving 8 bases between the germline ends. Germline assignment: CDR1 GTSNPN and CDR2 SVGIG (reference sequence). CDR3 sequence (DNA): TGTGCCTGGAGTTACGGGAGCTCCTACGAGCAGTACTTC. Encoded protein: CAWSYGSSYEQYF. The variable domain in full, with the rest retrieved from reference TRBV30 and TRBJ2-7, is SQTIHQWPATLVQPVGSPLSLECTVEGTSNPNLYWYRQAAGRGLQLLFYSVGIGQISSEVPQNLSASRPQDRQFILSSKKLLLSDSGFYLCAWSYGSSYEQYFGPGTRLTVT.

The rearrangement joins TRBV13 to TRBJ2-3; a weak D match, TRBD2 (6 bases). From germline, CDR1 is PRHDT and CDR2 FYEKMQ (reference sequence). The CDR3 has 15 amino acids. Trimming cost V 3 bases and J 6 bases, with 16 bases left between them. The CDR3 sequence: CASSLRLSAGDTQYF. The CDR3 DNA sequence: TGTGCCAGCAGCTTGCGACTAAGCGCGGGGGATACGCAGTATTTT. The whole variable domain, remainder taken from reference TRBV13 and TRBJ2-3, is AAGVIQSPRHLIKEKRETATLKCYPIPRHDTVYWYQQGPGQDPQFLISFYEKMQSDKGSIPDRFSAQQFSDYHSELNMSSLELGDSALYFCASSLRLSAGDTQYFGPGTRLTVL.

The chain combines TRBV9 with TRBJ2-2, with TRBD2 identical over 15 bases. The junction had 7 bases not matched to a gene; V was cut back by 0 bases and J by 7 bases. The CDR3 consists of 18 residues. Looked up from germline, CDR1 is SGDLS and CDR2 is YYNGEE. CDR3 bases: TGTGCCAGCAGCGTAGCTGGACTAGCGGGGGGGCCGGGCGGGGAGCTGTTTTTT. Its translation: CASSVAGLAGGPGGELFF. The complete variable domain, with remaining parts taken from reference TRBV9 and TRBJ2-2, reads DSGVTQTPKHLITATGQRVTLRCSPRSGDLSVYWYQQSLDQGLQFLIQYYNGEERAKGNILERFSAQQFPDLHSELNLSSLELGDSALYFCASSVAGLAGGPGGELFFGEGSRLTVL.

The J gene is TRBJ2-2, the V gene TRBV7-2; TRBD2 matches 9 bases. The V and J ends lost 0 bases and 5 bases, in that order; junction bases with no gene match: 1. The CDR3 loop spans 15 amino acids. The germline V gene has CDR1 SGHTA and CDR2 FQGNSA. The CDR3 region is CASSLALAGTGELFF. The CDR3 DNA sequence: TGTGCCAGCAGCTTAGCGCTAGCGGGGACCGGGGAGCTGTTTTTT.

The genes are TRBV10-2 and TRBJ2-1; no definite D call. The CDR3 is 14 residues long. CDR1 is WSHSY and CDR2 is SAAADI in the germline V gene. Trimming stripped 6 bases from V and 1 base from J, with 10 bases between. CDR3 sequence (DNA): TGCGCCAGCAGCCGACTTGATTCCTACAATGAGCAGTTCTTC. It specifies CASSRLDSYNEQFF.

The chain carries TRBV10-1 and TRBJ2-1, with D uncertain. The CDR3 extends over 14 amino acids. CDR1 WNHNN and CDR2 SYGVQD come from the germline V gene (reference sequence). The germline V and J ends were trimmed by 2 bases and 7 bases, with 12 bases remaining between them. CDR3 amino acids: CASSEAQLGNEQFF. CDR3 DNA sequence: TGCGCCAGCAGTGAGGCCCAACTCGGGAATGAGCAGTTCTTC.

This chain joins TRBV5-1 and TRBJ1-1; D not certain. The CDR3 has 13 residues. From germline, CDR1 is SGHRS and CDR2 YFSETQ. Between the trimmed V and J ends, which lost 4 bases and 1 base, there was a span of 8 bases. This CDR3 is CASSPTGNTEAFF. The CDR3 DNA is TGCGCCAGCAGCCCTACGGGGAACACTGAAGCTTTCTTT.

V usage is TRBV2 and J usage is TRBJ2-5; maybe TRBD1 (7 bases). Germline CDR1 and CDR2: SNHLY and FYNNEI. Trimming stripped 7 bases from V and 0 bases from J, with 12 bases between. The CDR3 covers 14 residues. DNA of the CDR3: TGTGCCAGCATGGGGGGACAGTACCAAGAGACCCAGTACTTC. Protein product: CASMGGQYQETQYF.

The chain joins TRBV2 to TRBJ2-3, with 7 bases lining up with TRBD1. The V gene end was trimmed by 9 bases and the J gene end by 4 bases; junction bases not matched to a gene: 10. Germline lookup yields CDR1 SNHLY and CDR2 FYNNEI. The CDR3 is 14 amino acids. CDR3 residues: CASLDRYGADTQYF. The CDR3 DNA sequence: TGTGCCAGTTTGGACAGGTACGGTGCAGATACGCAGTATTTT.

The chain employs TRBV9 and TRBJ2-3, with a tentative D call TRBD2 (6 bases). CDR1 and CDR2 (germline): SGDLS, YYNGEE. The CDR3 has 13 residues. V lost 3 bases and J lost 4, with 9 bases in between. CDR3 sequence: CASSDSGADTQYF. In DNA, the CDR3 is TGTGCCAGCAGCGACTCGGGGGCAGATACGCAGTATTTT. Based on the CDR3 plus reference TRBV9 and TRBJ2-3, the full variable domain is DSGVTQTPKHLITATGQRVTLRCSPRSGDLSVYWYQQSLDQGLQFLIQYYNGEERAKGNILERFSAQQFPDLHSELNLSSLELGDSALYFCASSDSGADTQYFGPGTRLTVL.

This rearrangement joins TRBV6-4 to TRBJ1-1; D ambiguous. Germline CDR1 is MRHNA and CDR2 is SNTAGT. This CDR3 has 13 residues. V lost 5 bases, J lost 1 base, and 8 bases lay in between. CDR3 loop: CASSSHSNTEAFF. Written as DNA, the CDR3 is TGTGCCAGCAGTTCTCACTCGAACACTGAAGCTTTCTTT.

The chain uses TRBV7-2 and TRBJ1-2, with 7 bases matching TRBD1. Per germline, CDR1 SGHTA and CDR2 FQGNSA. The CDR3 sequence is 15 residues long. V gave up 6 bases and J gave up 1 base; unmatched junction bases: 8. The CDR3 DNA reads as TGTGCCAGCAGGCCCCCGGGACAGATTAACTATGGCTACACCTTC. Translating it yields CASRPPGQINYGYTF.

The gene calls are TRBV18 and TRBJ2-3; the D gene is possibly TRBD2 (5 bases). Germline CDR1 reads KGHSH; CDR2 reads LQKENI. The CDR3 contains 14 residues. The germline V and J ends were trimmed by 2 bases and 12 bases, with 18 bases remaining between them. The CDR3 DNA sequence: TGTGCCAGCTCACCAACTATAGAGACTACACCTCAGTATTTT. Translating gives CASSPTIETTPQYF.

This sequence joins TRBV2 and TRBJ2-5; D not certain. Germline V CDR1 and CDR2: SNHLY, FYNNEI. With 6 bases removed from V and 0 bases from J, the gap between germline ends came to 5 bases. This CDR3 is built from 12 residues. The CDR3 DNA reads as TGTGCCAGCAGACTCGACCAAGAGACCCAGTACTTC. This gives the protein CASRLDQETQYF.

V and J are TRBV28 and TRBJ2-3; D unclear. The CDR3 runs 14 residues. With 8 bases removed from V and 1 base from J, the gap between germline ends came to 13 bases. Germline V gene lookup returns CDR1 MDHEN and CDR2 SYDVKM. CDR3 protein: CASSFLLGTDTQYF. CDR3 nucleotides: TGTGCCAGCTCATTCCTCCTAGGCACAGATACGCAGTATTTT.

This chain links TRBV29-1 with TRBJ2-3, with 10 bases that match TRBD1. The V gene end was trimmed by 4 bases and the J gene end by 2 bases; junction bases not matched to a gene: 6. Germline V lookup: CDR1 SQVTM, CDR2 ANQGSEA. This CDR3 comprises 15 residues. The CDR3: CSVVGDRGPTDTQYF. The CDR3 DNA sequence: TGCAGCGTTGTTGGGGACAGGGGACCCACAGATACGCAGTATTTT.

This chain uses TRBV6-4 with TRBJ1-5, with D possibly TRBD1 on 5 matching bases. The length of the CDR3 is 13 residues. Germline CDR1 is MRHNA and CDR2 is SNTAGT. The germline V and J ends were trimmed by 3 bases and 2 bases, with 5 bases remaining between them. In DNA, the CDR3 is TGTGCCAGCAGTGAAGGGGGCAATCAGCCCCAGCATTTT. This gives the protein CASSEGGNQPQHF.

This chain uses TRBV27 with TRBJ2-4, with D possibly being TRBD2 (6 bases). Trimming cost V 7 bases and J 15 bases, with 22 bases left between them. The CDR3 consists of 13 residues. Germline V gene lookup returns CDR1 MNHEY and CDR2 SMNVEV (reference sequence). CDR3 sequence (DNA): TGTGCCAGCACCCTAATCGGGACTCCATGCCGGTACTTC. Its translation is CASTLIGTPCRYF.

V and J are TRBV27 and TRBJ1-2; D is unresolved. Germline assignment: CDR1 MNHEY and CDR2 SMNVEV (reference sequence). The V end lost 3 bases, the J end lost 5 bases, and 10 bases lay between the germline ends. The CDR3 consists of 13 residues. In nucleotides, the CDR3 is TGTGCCAGCAGTTTTGAGGGTCCTTATGGCTACACCTTC. Translation gives CASSFEGPYGYTF.

This clone was counted only a few times. The chain uses TRBV5-4 and TRBJ2-1; possibly TRBD2 for D (5 bases). This CDR3 contains 15 residues. V was clipped by 4 bases and J by 2 bases, with 13 bases between them. Germline V lookup: CDR1 SGHNT, CDR2 YYREEE (reference sequence). This CDR3 is CASSVSGITYNEQFF. The CDR3, as DNA: TGTGCCAGCAGCGTCTCGGGAATTACCTACAATGAGCAGTTCTTC.